The rows below give T cell receptor beta chains drawn from one sample of a study of graft-versus-host responses after intestinal transplantation. Assay used: immunoSEQ multiplex PCR; TCRdb lists only in-frame clones, some missing. The sample lists 20,000 or so clones; more than 75% were seen once. The material was bone marrow, obtained roughly 19 weeks after transplant. These receptor sequences come from a human patient who received an intestinal transplant, so some T cells may come from the graft donor. CDR3s include the opening cysteine and the closing phenylalanine or tryptophan. The D gene is left open where the match is weak. The size field is filled for only some rows; it gives once, few, many or a size class.

V	length	size	J	D	CDR3	DNA
TRBV7-9	12	.	TRBJ1-5	.	CASSPPDQPQHF	TGTGCCAGCAGCCCCCCGGACCAGCCCCAGCATTTT
TRBV7-6	13	.	TRBJ2-1	.	CASSSRVGNEQLF	TGTGCCAGCAGCTCCAGGGTCGGCAATGAGCAGCTCTTC
TRBV6-5	14	few	TRBJ2-3	.	CASSYSLGSRTQYF	TGTGCCAGCAGTTACTCTTTGGGTAGTCGGACGCAGTATTTT
TRBV28	12	.	TRBJ2-3	.	CASSLRQGTQYF	TGTGCCAGCAGTTTACGGCAGGGGACGCAGTATTTT
TRBV2	15	.	TRBJ2-7	.	CASSVRSGSVNEQYF	TGTGCCAGCAGTGTTAGATCCGGGAGTGTCAACGAGCAGTACTTC
TRBV15	13	.	TRBJ2-5	.	CATSGQVGETQYF	TGTGCCACCAGCGGTCAGGTCGGGGAGACCCAGTACTTC
TRBV10-2	13	.	TRBJ1-5	TRBD1	CASGGQGNQPQHF	TGCGCCAGCGGGGGACAGGGGAATCAGCCCCAGCATTTT
TRBV4-1	15	.	TRBJ1-2	TRBD1	CASSLGQGLNYGYTF	TGCGCCAGCAGCCTCGGACAGGGGTTAAACTATGGCTACACCTTC
TRBV5-8	13	.	TRBJ2-7	.	CASSSRLSYEQYF	TGTGCCAGCAGCTCAAGACTTTCCTACGAGCAGTACTTC
TRBV28	16	once	TRBJ2-7	.	CASRTRLGGGSYEQYF	TGTGCCAGCAGAACTAGACTAGGAGGGGGATCCTACGAGCAGTACTTC
TRBV30	14	.	TRBJ1-6	.	CAWSPDSNNSPLHF	TGTGCCTGGAGTCCGGACAGCAATAATTCACCCCTCCACTTT
TRBV2	13	.	TRBJ2-3	TRBD1	CASRTQGADTQYF	TGTGCCAGCAGGACCCAGGGGGCAGATACGCAGTATTTT
TRBV6-5	14	.	TRBJ2-3	.	CASSSEYVTDTQYF	TGTGCCAGCAGCTCCGAGTACGTCACAGATACGCAGTATTTT
TRBV27	14	.	TRBJ2-7	.	CASSFPDRAYEQYF	TGTGCCAGCAGTTTCCCAGACCGAGCCTACGAGCAGTACTTC
TRBV28	14	.	TRBJ2-7	.	CASSSLQENYEQYF	TGTGCCAGCAGTTCGCTACAGGAGAACTACGAGCAGTACTTC
TRBV6-6	14	.	TRBJ1-5	TRBD1	CASRRTGSNQPQHF	TGTGCCAGCAGACGGACAGGGAGCAATCAGCCCCAGCATTTT
TRBV6-5	14	.	TRBJ1-2	TRBD1	CASSYADRAGGYTF	TGTGCCAGCAGTTACGCGGACAGGGCGGGCGGCTACACCTTC
TRBV18	16	.	TRBJ1-1	TRBD1	CASSQGAGGGGTEAFF	TGTGCCAGCTCACAGGGAGCAGGAGGGGGCGGGACTGAAGCTTTCTTT
TRBV10-3	14	.	TRBJ2-7	TRBD1	CAITDRGRLNEQYF	TGTGCCATCACTGACAGGGGGCGGTTAAACGAGCAGTACTTC
TRBV5-6	12	.	TRBJ1-5	.	CASSLGGKPQHF	TGTGCCAGCAGCTTGGGGGGGAAGCCCCAGCATTTT
TRBV2	11	.	TRBJ2-7	.	CASASGYEQYF	TGTGCCAGCGCCAGCGGCTACGAGCAGTACTTC